This record covers a single TCR beta chain. The antigen remains undetermined. The entry originates in a study of chemoradiotherapy in HPV16-positive cancers. General study results and limits: Better recurrence-free survival went with HPV-responsive T-cell expansion in HPV16-positive patients. Non-HPV-specific T cells did not expand in tumors during treatment, whereas candidate HPV-specific clones and E7-related motifs did. HPV-specific T cells were functionally defined from only a couple of HPV16-positive patients.

V was pared by 0 bases and J by 4 bases, with 9 bases of the junction left unmatched. The CDR3 spans 17 residues. Germline V gene sequence: CDR1 SGHKS, CDR2 YYEKEE (reference sequence). Sequencing was performed with immunoSEQ multiplex PCR; in TCRdb, only in-frame clones are kept and a portion is missing. There are 1,700 or so clones in the sample; 89% occur only once, and 4% to 5.5% lies in the top ten. Over chemoradiotherapy, repertoires were sampled more than once. This TCR came from a human donor with HPV-associated anogenital cancer. V is TRBV5-5 and J is TRBJ2-3, with 9 bases lining up with TRBD2. Here the sequenced sample was tumor tissue, taken from a patient who underwent chemoradiotherapy. Written as DNA, the CDR3 is TGTGCCAGCAGCTTGGCCCCTGCTAGCGGGACTGCAGATACGCAGTATTTT. This gives the protein CASSLAPASGTADTQYF.